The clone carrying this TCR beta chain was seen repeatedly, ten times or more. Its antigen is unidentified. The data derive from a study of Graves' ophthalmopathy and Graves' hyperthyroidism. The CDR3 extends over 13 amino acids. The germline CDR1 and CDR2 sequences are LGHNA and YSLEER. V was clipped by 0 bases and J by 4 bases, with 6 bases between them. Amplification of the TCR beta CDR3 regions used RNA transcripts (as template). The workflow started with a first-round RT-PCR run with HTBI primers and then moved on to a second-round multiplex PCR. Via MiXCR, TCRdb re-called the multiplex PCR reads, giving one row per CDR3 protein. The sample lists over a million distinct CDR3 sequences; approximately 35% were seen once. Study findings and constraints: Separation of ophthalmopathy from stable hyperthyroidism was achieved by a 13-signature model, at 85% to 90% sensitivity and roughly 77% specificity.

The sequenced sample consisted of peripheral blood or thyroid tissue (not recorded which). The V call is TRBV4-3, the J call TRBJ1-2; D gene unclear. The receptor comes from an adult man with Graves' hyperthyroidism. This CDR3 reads CASSQDLRYGYTF. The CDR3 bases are TGCGCCAGCAGCCAAGATCTACGCTATGGCTACACCTTC.